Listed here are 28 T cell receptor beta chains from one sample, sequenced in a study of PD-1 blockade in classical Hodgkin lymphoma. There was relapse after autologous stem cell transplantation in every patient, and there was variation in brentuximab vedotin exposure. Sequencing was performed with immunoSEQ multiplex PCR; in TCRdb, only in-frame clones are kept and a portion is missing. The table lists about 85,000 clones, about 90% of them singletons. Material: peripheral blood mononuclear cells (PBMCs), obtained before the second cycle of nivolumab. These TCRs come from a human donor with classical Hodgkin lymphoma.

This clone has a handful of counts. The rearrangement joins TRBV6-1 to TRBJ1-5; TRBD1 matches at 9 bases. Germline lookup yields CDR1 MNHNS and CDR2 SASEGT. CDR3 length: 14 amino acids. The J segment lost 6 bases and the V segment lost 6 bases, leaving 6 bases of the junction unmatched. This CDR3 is CASSVGTGSQPQHF. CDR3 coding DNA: TGTGCCAGCAGCGTCGGGACAGGGAGTCAGCCCCAGCATTTT.

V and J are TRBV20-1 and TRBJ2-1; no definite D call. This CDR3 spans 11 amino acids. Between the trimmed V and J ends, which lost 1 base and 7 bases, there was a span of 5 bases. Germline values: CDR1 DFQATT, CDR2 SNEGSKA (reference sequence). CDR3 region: CSARGRNEQFF. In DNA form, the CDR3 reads TGCAGTGCTAGAGGTAGGAATGAGCAGTTCTTC.

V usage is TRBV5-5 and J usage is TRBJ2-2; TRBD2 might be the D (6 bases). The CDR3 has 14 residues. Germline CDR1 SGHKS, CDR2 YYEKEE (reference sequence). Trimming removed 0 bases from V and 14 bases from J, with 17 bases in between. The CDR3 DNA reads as TGTGCCAGCAGCTTGGTATTTGGAGGGTTGTACCTGTTTTTT. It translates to CASSLVFGGLYLFF.

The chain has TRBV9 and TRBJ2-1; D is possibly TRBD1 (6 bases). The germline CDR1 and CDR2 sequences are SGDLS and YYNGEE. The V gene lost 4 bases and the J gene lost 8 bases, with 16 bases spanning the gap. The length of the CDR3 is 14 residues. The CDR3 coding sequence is TGTGCCAGCAGCACTAGGGGGTTGAAGGATGAGCAGTTCTTC. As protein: CASSTRGLKDEQFF.

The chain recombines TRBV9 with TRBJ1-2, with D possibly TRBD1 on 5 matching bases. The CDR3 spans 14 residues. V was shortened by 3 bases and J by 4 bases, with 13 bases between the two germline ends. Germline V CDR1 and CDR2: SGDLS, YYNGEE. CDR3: CASSDPTVPYGYTF. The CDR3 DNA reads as TGTGCCAGCAGCGACCCGACAGTGCCCTATGGCTACACCTTC. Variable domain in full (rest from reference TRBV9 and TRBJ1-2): DSGVTQTPKHLITATGQRVTLRCSPRSGDLSVYWYQQSLDQGLQFLIQYYNGEERAKGNILERFSAQQFPDLHSELNLSSLELGDSALYFCASSDPTVPYGYTFGSGTRLTVV.

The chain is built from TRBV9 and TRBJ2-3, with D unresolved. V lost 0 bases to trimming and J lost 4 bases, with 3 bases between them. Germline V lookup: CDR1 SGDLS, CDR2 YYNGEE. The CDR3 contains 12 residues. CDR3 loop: CASSVEADTQYF. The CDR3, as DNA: TGTGCCAGCAGCGTAGAGGCAGATACGCAGTATTTT.

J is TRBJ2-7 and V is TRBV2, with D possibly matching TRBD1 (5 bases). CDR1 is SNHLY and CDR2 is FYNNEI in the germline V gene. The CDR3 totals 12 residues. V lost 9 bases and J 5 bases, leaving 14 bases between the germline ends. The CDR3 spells CARRSQGDEQYF. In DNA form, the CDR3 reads TGTGCCAGAAGGTCGCAGGGCGACGAGCAGTACTTC.

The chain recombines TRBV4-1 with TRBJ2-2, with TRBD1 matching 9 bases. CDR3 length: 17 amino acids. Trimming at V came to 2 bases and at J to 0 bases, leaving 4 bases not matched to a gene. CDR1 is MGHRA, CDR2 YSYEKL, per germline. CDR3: CASSQHRQGANTGELFF. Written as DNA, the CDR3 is TGCGCCAGCAGCCAACATAGACAGGGGGCGAACACCGGGGAGCTGTTTTTT.

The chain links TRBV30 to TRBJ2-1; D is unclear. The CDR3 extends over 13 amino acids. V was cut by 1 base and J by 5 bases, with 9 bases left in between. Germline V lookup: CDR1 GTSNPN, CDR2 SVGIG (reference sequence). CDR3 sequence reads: CAWSGYANNEQFF. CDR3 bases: TGTGCCTGGAGTGGTTATGCGAACAATGAGCAGTTCTTC.

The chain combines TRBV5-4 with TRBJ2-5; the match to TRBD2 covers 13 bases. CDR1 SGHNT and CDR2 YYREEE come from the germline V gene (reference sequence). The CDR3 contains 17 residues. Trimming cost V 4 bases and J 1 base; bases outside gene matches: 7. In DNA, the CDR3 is TGTGCCAGCAGCCGACGCGGACTAGCGGGGGTCCAAGAGACCCAGTACTTC. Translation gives CASSRRGLAGVQETQYF.

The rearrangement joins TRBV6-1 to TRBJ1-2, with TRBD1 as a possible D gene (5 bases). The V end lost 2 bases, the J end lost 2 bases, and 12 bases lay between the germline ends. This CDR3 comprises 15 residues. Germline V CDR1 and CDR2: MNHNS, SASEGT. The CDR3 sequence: CASSEMLGQNYGYTF. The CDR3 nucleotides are TGTGCCAGCAGTGAAATGTTGGGGCAGAACTATGGCTACACCTTC.

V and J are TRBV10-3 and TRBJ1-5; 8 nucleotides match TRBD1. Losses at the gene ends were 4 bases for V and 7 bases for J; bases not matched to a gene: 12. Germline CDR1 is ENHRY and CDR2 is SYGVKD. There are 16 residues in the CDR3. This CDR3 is CAISVGGRGQKQPQHF. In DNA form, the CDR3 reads TGTGCCATCAGTGTGGGGGGCAGGGGGCAGAAACAGCCCCAGCATTTT.

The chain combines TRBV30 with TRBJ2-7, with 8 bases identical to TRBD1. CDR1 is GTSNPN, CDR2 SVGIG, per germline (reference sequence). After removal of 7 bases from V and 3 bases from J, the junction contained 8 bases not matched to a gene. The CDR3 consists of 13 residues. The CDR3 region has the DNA TGTGCCTTTACCGGGACAGGTCACTACGAGCAGTACTTC. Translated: CAFTGTGHYEQYF.

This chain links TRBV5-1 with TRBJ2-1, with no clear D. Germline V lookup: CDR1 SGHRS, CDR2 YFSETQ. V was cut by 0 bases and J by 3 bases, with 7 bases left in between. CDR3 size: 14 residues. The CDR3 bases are TGCGCCAGCAGCTTGGGGGGATACTACAATGAGCAGTTCTTC. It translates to CASSLGGYYNEQFF.

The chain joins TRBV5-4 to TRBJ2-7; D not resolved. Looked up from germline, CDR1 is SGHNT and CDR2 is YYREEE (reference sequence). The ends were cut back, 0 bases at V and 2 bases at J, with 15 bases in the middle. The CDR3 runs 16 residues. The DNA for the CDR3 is TGTGCCAGCAGCTTGGACGGCCATTCCGCAACCTACGAGCAGTACTTC. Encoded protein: CASSLDGHSATYEQYF.

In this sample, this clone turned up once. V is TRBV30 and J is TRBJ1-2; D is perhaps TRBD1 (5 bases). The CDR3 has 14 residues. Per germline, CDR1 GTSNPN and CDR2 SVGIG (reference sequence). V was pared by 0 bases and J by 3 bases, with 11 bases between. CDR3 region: CAWSVGQGDYGYTF. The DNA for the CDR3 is TGTGCCTGGAGTGTAGGGCAGGGCGACTATGGCTACACCTTC.

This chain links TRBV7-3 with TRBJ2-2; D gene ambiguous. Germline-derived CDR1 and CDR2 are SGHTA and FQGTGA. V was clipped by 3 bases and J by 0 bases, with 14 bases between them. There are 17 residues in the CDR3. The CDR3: CASSLGWMEANTGELFF. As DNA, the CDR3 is TGTGCCAGCAGCTTGGGCTGGATGGAAGCGAACACCGGGGAGCTGTTTTTT.

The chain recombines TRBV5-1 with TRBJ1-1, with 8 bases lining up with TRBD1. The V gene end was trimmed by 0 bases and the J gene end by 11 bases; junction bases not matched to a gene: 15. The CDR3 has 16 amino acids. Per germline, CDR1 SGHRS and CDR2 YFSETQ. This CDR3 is CASSLEGSGGARGAFF. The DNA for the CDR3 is TGCGCCAGCAGCTTGGAGGGGTCAGGGGGCGCGAGGGGCGCTTTCTTT.

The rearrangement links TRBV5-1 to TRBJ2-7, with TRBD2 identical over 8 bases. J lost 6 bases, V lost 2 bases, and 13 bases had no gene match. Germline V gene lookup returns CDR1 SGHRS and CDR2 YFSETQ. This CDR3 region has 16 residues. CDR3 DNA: TGCGCCAGCAGCTTAGGTTGGGGAGCGGGAGCTGGCGAGCAGTACTTC. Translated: CASSLGWGAGAGEQYF.

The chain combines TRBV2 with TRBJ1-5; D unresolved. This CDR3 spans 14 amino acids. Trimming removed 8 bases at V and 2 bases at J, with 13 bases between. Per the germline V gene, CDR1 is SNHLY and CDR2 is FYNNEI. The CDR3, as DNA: TGTGCCAGCCTACCGGCTTTTGGCAATCAGCCCCAGCATTTT. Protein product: CASLPAFGNQPQHF.

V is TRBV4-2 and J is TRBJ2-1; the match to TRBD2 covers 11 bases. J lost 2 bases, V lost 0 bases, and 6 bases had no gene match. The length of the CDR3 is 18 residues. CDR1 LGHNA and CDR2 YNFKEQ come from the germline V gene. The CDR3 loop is CASSQDRLAGGTYNEQFF. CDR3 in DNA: TGTGCCAGCAGCCAAGATCGGCTAGCGGGAGGAACCTACAATGAGCAGTTCTTC.

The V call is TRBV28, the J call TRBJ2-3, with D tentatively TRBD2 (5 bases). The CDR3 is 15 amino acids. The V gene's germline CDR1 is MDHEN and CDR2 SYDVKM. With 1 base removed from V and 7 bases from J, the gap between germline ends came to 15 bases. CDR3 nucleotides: TGTGCCAGCAGTTTATCGACCCGATCGGGATATACGCAGTATTTT. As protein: CASSLSTRSGYTQYF.

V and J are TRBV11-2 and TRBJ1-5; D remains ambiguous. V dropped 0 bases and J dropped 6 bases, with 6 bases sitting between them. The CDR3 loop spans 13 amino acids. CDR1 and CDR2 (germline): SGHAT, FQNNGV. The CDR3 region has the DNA TGTGCCAGCAGCTTAGATCCCAGTCAGCCCCAGCATTTT. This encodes CASSLDPSQPQHF.

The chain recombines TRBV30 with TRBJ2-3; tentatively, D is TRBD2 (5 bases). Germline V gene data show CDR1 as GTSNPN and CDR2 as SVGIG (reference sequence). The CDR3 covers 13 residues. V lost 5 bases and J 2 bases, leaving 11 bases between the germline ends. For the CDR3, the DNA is TGTGCCTGGGGGAGCGACTTCACAGATACGCAGTATTTT. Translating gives CAWGSDFTDTQYF.

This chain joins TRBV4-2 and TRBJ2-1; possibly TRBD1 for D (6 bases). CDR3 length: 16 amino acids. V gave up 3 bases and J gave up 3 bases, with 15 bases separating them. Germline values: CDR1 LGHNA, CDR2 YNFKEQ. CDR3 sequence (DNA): TGTGCCAGCAGCCAGCAAGTGGACAGTTACTACAATGAGCAGTTCTTC. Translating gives CASSQQVDSYYNEQFF.

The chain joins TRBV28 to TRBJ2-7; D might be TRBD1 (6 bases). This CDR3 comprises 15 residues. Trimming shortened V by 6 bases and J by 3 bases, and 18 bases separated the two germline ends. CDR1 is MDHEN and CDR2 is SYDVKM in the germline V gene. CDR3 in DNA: TGTGCCAGCAGCACTGACAGGTTGGGGAACTACGAGCAGTACTTC. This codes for CASSTDRLGNYEQYF.

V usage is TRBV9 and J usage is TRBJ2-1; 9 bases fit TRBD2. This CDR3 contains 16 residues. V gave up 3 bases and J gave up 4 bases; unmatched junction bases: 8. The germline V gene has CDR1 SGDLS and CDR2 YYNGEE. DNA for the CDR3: TGTGCCAGCAGCGCCCGCCTAGCGGGATCTTACAATGAGCAGTTCTTC. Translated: CASSARLAGSYNEQFF.

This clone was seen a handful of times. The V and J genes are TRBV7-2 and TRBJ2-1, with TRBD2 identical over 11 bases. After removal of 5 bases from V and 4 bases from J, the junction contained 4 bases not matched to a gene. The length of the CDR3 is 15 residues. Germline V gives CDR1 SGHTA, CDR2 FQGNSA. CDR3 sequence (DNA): TGTGCCAGCAGCGATAGCGGGAGGGCATACAATGAGCAGTTCTTC. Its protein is CASSDSGRAYNEQFF.